This T cell receptor beta chain was captured by sequencing in a study of blood T cell repertoires in COVID-19. Study as a whole: There were acute and convalescent COVID-19 samples, and they came from the United States, Italy and Spain. The cDNA or gDNA used as material had been derived from T cells, B-cell-depleted T cells, or PBMCs.

Source study methods: Estimation of nucleated cell counts relied on the amplification of reference gene primers. TCRdb's copy holds only in-frame clones and misses some; the assay was immunoSEQ multiplex PCR. V and J calls plus clone size are reproduced from that table; the DNA served to infer D and trimming. The sample shows approximately 63,000 clones, approximately 80% of them seen only once. The CDR3 contains 14 residues. V was shortened by 6 bases and J by 10 bases, with 16 bases between the two germline ends. Germline CDR1 is MNHEY and CDR2 is SVGAGI. Specimen: peripheral blood. This clonotype originated in a woman in her 70s with acute or convalescent COVID-19. The rearrangement links TRBV6-5 to TRBJ1-6, with D unclear. CDR3: CASSPSGGPSPLHF. The CDR3, as DNA: TGTGCCAGCAGCCCGTCAGGAGGGCCGTCACCCCTCCACTTT.